The sample holds many counts of the clone carrying this TCR beta chain. This specimen belongs to a study of T-cell reconstitution after alpha-beta-depleted transplantation in children. CDR1 and CDR2 (germline): ENHRY, SYGVKD. The CDR3 length is 18 residues. V lost 2 bases and J lost 4; bases outside the gene matches: 11. As it was prepared, the TCRbeta library received unique molecular identifiers. TCRdb passed the PCR reads through MiXCR, listing each CDR3 protein once. This table holds 600,000 to 700,000 distinct CDR3 sequences, around 17% found once. The origin of this receptor is a human donor who donated a stem cell graft to a child with acute myeloid leukemia. The J gene is TRBJ2-7, the V gene TRBV10-3, with TRBD2 identical over 13 bases. The sample consisted of PBMCs from the stem cell graft donor, taken from the stem cell graft. This chain's CDR3 is CAISEGTSGMQLKYEQYF. The CDR3, as DNA: TGTGCCATCAGTGAGGGGACTAGCGGGATGCAATTGAAGTACGAGCAGTACTTC.